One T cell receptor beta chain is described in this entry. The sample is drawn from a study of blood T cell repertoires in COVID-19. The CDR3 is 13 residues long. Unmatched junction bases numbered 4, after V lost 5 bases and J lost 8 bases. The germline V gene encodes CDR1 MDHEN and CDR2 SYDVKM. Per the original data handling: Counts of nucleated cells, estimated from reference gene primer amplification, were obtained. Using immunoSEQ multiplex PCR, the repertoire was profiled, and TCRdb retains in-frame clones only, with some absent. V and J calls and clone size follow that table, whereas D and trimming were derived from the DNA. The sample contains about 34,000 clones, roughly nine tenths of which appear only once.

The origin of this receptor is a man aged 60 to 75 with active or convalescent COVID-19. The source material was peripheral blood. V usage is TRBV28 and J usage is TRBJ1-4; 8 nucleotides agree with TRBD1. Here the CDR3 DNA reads TGTGCCAGCAGTGTGGACAGGGTCGAAAAACTGTTTTTT. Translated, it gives CASSVDRVEKLFF.